This section outlines one T cell receptor beta chain sequence together with its context. Time point here: cycle 4 day 1 (C4D1), after five to seven weeks of nivolumab. Patients all relapsed after autologous stem cell transplantation, and there was variation in brentuximab vedotin exposure. Thawed PBMCs underwent magnetic negative selection to obtain purified CD8+ T cells. The sample originates from a study of PD-1 blockade in classical Hodgkin lymphoma. Here immunoSEQ multiplex PCR was the method, and the copy in TCRdb shows in-frame clones only, minus some. This table has roughly 2,900 clones, roughly four fifths appearing once. The starting material was CD8+ T cells from blood, obtained before the fourth cycle of nivolumab. The sequence was collected from a human donor with classical Hodgkin lymphoma.

The CDR3 spells CASSVGEIDTGELFF. In nucleotides, the CDR3 is TGTGCCAGCAGCGTAGGGGAGATAGACACCGGGGAGCTGTTTTTT. The V call is TRBV9, the J call TRBJ2-2; a weak D match, TRBD2 (5 bases). The CDR3 is made up of 15 amino acids. V lost 0 bases and J lost 3, with 9 bases in between. Per the germline V gene, CDR1 is SGDLS and CDR2 is YYNGEE.